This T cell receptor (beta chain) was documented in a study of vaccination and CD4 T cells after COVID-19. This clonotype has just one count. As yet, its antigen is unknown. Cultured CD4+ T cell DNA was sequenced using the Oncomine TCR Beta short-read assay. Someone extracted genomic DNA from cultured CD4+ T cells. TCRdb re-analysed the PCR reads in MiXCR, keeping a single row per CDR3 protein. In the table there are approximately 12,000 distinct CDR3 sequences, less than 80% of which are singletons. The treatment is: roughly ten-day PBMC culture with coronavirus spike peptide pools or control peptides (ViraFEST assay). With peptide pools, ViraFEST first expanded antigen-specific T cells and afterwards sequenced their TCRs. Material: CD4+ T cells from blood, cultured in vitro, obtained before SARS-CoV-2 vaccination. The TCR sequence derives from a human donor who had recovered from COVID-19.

The CDR3 is CASSVSSGDYNEQFF. The CDR3 nucleotides are TGTGCCAGCAGTGTGAGTAGCGGGGACTACAATGAGCAGTTCTTC. This sequence joins TRBV6-4 and TRBJ2-1; 8 nucleotides line up with TRBD2. Looked up from germline, CDR1 is MRHNA and CDR2 is SNTAGT. The CDR3 totals 15 residues. V gave up 4 bases and J gave up 3 bases; unmatched junction bases: 5.